This passage covers 29 T cell receptor beta chains from one sample sequenced in a study of shared clonotypes between healthy human individuals. Repertoires were generated with immunoSEQ multiplex PCR, while TCRdb's copy carries only in-frame clones and drops some. The sample carries 2,500,000 or so clones, more than 90% recorded once. The sequenced material came from naive CD4+ T cells sorted from blood. Subset defined: CD45RA+ positively selected. These receptor sequences come from a man aged 18-30 years in good health.

A single count supports this clone. The chain carries TRBV5-1 and TRBJ2-7; 7 positions agree with TRBD1. J lost 1 base, V lost 4 bases, and 11 bases had no gene match. Germline V lookup: CDR1 SGHRS, CDR2 YFSETQ. The CDR3 runs to 16 residues. This CDR3 reads CASSPTGTASSYEQYF. The CDR3 DNA sequence: TGCGCCAGCAGCCCCACCGGGACAGCGTCTTCCTACGAGCAGTACTTC.

The J gene is TRBJ2-3, the V gene TRBV5-1; 8 bases map to TRBD1. CDR3 size: 15 residues. In germline, CDR1 is SGHRS, CDR2 YFSETQ. Losses at the gene ends were 5 bases for V and 4 bases for J; bases not matched to a gene: 9. The CDR3 bases are TGCGCCAGCAGACCTCAGGGGGCGCTCCCAGATACGCAGTATTTT. Its translation is CASRPQGALPDTQYF.

This clone has just a few counts. The same CDR3 can be traced to other DNA sequences in this sample. This chain uses TRBV28 with TRBJ1-1, with D unresolved. This CDR3 spans 12 amino acids. The V end lost 2 bases, the J end lost 1 base, and 2 bases lay between the germline ends. Germline lookup yields CDR1 MDHEN and CDR2 SYDVKM. CDR3 bases: TGTGCCAGCAGTTTACAGAACACTGAAGCTTTCTTT. Its translation is CASSLQNTEAFF. Combining the CDR3 with reference TRBV28 and TRBJ1-1 gives the whole variable domain DVKVTQSSRYLVKRTGEKVFLECVQDMDHENMFWYRQDPGLGLRLIYFSYDVKMKEKGDIPEGYSVSREKKERFSLILESASTNQTSMYLCASSLQNTEAFFGQGTRLTVV.

The chain has TRBV19 and TRBJ2-3; 14 bases match TRBD2. The CDR3 sequence is 15 residues long. Germline assignment: CDR1 LNHDA and CDR2 SQIVND (reference sequence). The V and J ends lost 4 bases and 6 bases, in that order; junction bases with no gene match: 3. CDR3 sequence reads: CASSRGTSGGDTQYF. In DNA, the CDR3 is TGTGCCAGTAGTAGAGGGACTAGCGGGGGCGATACGCAGTATTTT.

The chain has TRBV9 and TRBJ2-5; D is perhaps TRBD2 (6 bases). This CDR3 has 15 amino acids. CDR1 is SGDLS, CDR2 YYNGEE, per germline. V was pared by 4 bases and J by 5 bases, with 18 bases between. The CDR3 sequence is CASSPQSREKETQYF. The CDR3 bases are TGTGCCAGCAGCCCCCAATCTCGGGAGAAGGAGACCCAGTACTTC. Supplemented by reference TRBV9 and TRBJ2-5, the full variable domain reads DSGVTQTPKHLITATGQRVTLRCSPRSGDLSVYWYQQSLDQGLQFLIQYYNGEERAKGNILERFSAQQFPDLHSELNLSSLELGDSALYFCASSPQSREKETQYFGPGTRLLVL.

The gene calls are TRBV19 and TRBJ2-5; 10 bases align to TRBD1. This CDR3 comprises 19 residues. Germline V gene sequence: CDR1 LNHDA, CDR2 SQIVND (reference sequence). The ends lost 1 base at V and 4 bases at J; junction bases unmatched: 15. The CDR3 nucleotides are TGTGCCAGTAGTATAGTTTCAGAGGGGACAGGGGTTCTATCAGAGACCCAGTACTTC. This sequence encodes CASSIVSEGTGVLSETQYF.

This rearrangement joins TRBV5-6 to TRBJ1-5, with D perhaps TRBD1 (5 bases). This CDR3 comprises 14 residues. CDR1 and CDR2 from the germline V gene are SGHDT and YYEEEE. Trimming took off 0 bases at V and 3 bases at J, with 7 bases between the two ends. CDR3 bases: TGTGCCAGCAGCTTGGGACAGAACAATCAGCCCCAGCATTTT. Translating it yields CASSLGQNNQPQHF. Full variable domain (outside the CDR3, taken from reference TRBV5-6 and TRBJ1-5): DAGVTQSPTHLIKTRGQQVTLRCSPKSGHDTVSWYQQALGQGPQFIFQYYEEEERQRGNFPDRFSGHQFPNYSSELNVNALLLGDSALYLCASSLGQNNQPQHFGDGTRLSIL.

This clone was counted a single time. The chain is built from TRBV28 and TRBJ2-7, with TRBD1 as a possible D gene (7 bases). There are 13 residues in the CDR3. Trimming removed 8 bases from V and 6 bases from J, with 17 bases in between. CDR1 and CDR2 from the germline V gene are MDHEN and SYDVKM. The CDR3 is CASGSGGRGEQYF. The CDR3 DNA follows: TGTGCCAGCGGCTCAGGGGGGCGAGGCGAGCAGTACTTC.

The rearrangement uses TRBV20-1 and TRBJ2-5; D ambiguous. From germline, CDR1 is DFQATT and CDR2 SNEGSKA (reference sequence). V was clipped by 5 bases and J by 11 bases, with 15 bases between them. The CDR3 has 11 residues. CDR3 DNA sequence: TGCAGTGCTCCCCCCCAAGAAATTCAGTACTTC. Protein product: CSAPPQEIQYF.

The rearrangement joins TRBV25-1 to TRBJ2-7; 8 bases fit TRBD1. The CDR3 is made up of 13 amino acids. The V gene end was trimmed by 4 bases and the J gene end by 5 bases; junction bases not matched to a gene: 4. CDR1 MGHDK and CDR2 SYGVNS come from the germline V gene. The CDR3 region is CASSGQGLDEQYF. DNA for the CDR3: TGTGCCAGCAGTGGACAGGGGCTCGACGAGCAGTACTTC.

This clone was observed once. The chain has TRBV7-9 and TRBJ2-5; the D call may be TRBD1 or TRBD2 (6 bases each). In germline, CDR1 is SEHNR, CDR2 FQNEAQ (reference sequence). The CDR3 length is 14 residues. V lost 1 base, J lost 6 bases, and 12 bases lay in between. The CDR3 DNA is TGTGCCAGCAGCTTAGAGATAGGGGGGCAGACCCAGTACTTC. It codes for CASSLEIGGQTQYF.

The V call is TRBV6-4, the J call TRBJ2-2; 10 positions match TRBD1. Germline assignment: CDR1 MRHNA and CDR2 SNTAGT. The trim removed 6 bases at V and 6 bases at J, leaving 7 bases unmatched. CDR3 length equals 15 residues. The CDR3 DNA follows: TGTGCCAGCAGCTGGACAGGGGGGATGGCCGGGGAGCTGTTTTTT. Its protein is CASSWTGGMAGELFF.

The rearrangement joins TRBV2 to TRBJ1-5, with 11 bases that match TRBD1. The J segment lost 5 bases and the V segment lost 7 bases, leaving 4 bases of the junction unmatched. This CDR3 has 14 residues. The germline V gene encodes CDR1 SNHLY and CDR2 FYNNEI. CDR3 sequence (DNA): TGTGCCAGCACCCGGACAGGGGGCCATCAGCCCCAGCATTTT. This sequence encodes CASTRTGGHQPQHF.

The V call is TRBV4-1, the J call TRBJ1-5; no reliable D call. V lost 4 bases and J 7 bases, leaving 11 bases between the germline ends. CDR3 length: 13 residues. Germline V gene lookup returns CDR1 MGHRA and CDR2 YSYEKL. In DNA, the CDR3 is TGCGCCAGCAGCCCTGGGTCTTACCAGCCCCAGCATTTT. Translation gives CASSPGSYQPQHF.

The V gene is TRBV19, the J gene TRBJ2-2; 9 bases are shared with TRBD1. Losses at the gene ends were 7 bases for V and 2 bases for J; bases not matched to a gene: 5. CDR3 length equals 15 residues. The germline V gene encodes CDR1 LNHDA and CDR2 SQIVND (reference sequence). The CDR3 region is CASTDRGINTGELFF. In nucleotides, the CDR3 is TGTGCCAGTACGGACAGGGGTATCAACACCGGGGAGCTGTTTTTT.

The chain joins TRBV4-1 to TRBJ2-5, with 11 bases aligning to TRBD2. V lost 1 base to trimming and J lost 1 base; unmatched junction nucleotides: 8. Per the germline V gene, CDR1 is MGHRA and CDR2 is YSYEKL. CDR3 length: 18 residues. CDR3 residues: CASSQGRSGTSGQETQYF. Written as DNA, the CDR3 is TGCGCCAGCAGCCAAGGTCGGTCCGGGACTAGCGGCCAAGAGACCCAGTACTTC.

The rearrangement uses TRBV2 and TRBJ1-5; 7 bases match TRBD1. V dropped 6 bases and J dropped 4; count of bases not matched to a gene: 9. This CDR3 is built from 15 residues. CDR1 is SNHLY and CDR2 is FYNNEI in the germline V gene. Written as DNA, the CDR3 is TGTGCCAGCAGCTCGACAGGGATTATGAATCAGCCCCAGCATTTT. Its protein product is CASSSTGIMNQPQHF.

The CDR3 sequence: CASSYPTGPTDTQYF. The DNA of the CDR3 is TGTGCCAGCAGTTACCCGACAGGGCCCACAGATACGCAGTATTTT. J is TRBJ2-3 and V is TRBV6-5; the match to TRBD1 covers 7 bases. Germline CDR1 reads MNHEY; CDR2 reads SVGAGI. The CDR3 extends over 15 amino acids. Losses at the gene ends were 2 bases for V and 2 bases for J; bases not matched to a gene: 4.

This rearrangement joins TRBV2 to TRBJ2-7, with TRBD2 matching 8 bases. The length of the CDR3 is 18 residues. V shed 2 bases and J 0 bases; nucleotides not matched to a gene: 12. CDR1 is SNHLY and CDR2 is FYNNEI in the germline V gene. This CDR3 reads CASSERGRGGPSSYEQYF. The CDR3 region has the DNA TGTGCCAGCAGTGAAAGGGGCCGGGGGGGCCCCAGCTCCTACGAGCAGTACTTC.

This chain uses TRBV5-4 with TRBJ1-2, with D perhaps matching TRBD1 (5 bases). The CDR3 totals 15 residues. Deletions cut 0 bases from V and 3 bases from J, with 12 bases between. Germline V gene sequence: CDR1 SGHNT, CDR2 YYREEE (reference sequence). The CDR3 loop is CASSLGWTGDYGYTF. CDR3 nucleotide sequence: TGTGCCAGCAGCTTGGGTTGGACGGGGGACTATGGCTACACCTTC.

The J gene is TRBJ1-5, the V gene TRBV10-2; 10 bases fit TRBD1. The CDR3 contains 14 residues. V lost 6 bases to trimming and J lost 6 bases; unmatched junction nucleotides: 5. Germline lookup yields CDR1 WSHSY and CDR2 SAAADI. This CDR3 reads CASSGQGGGQPQHF. The CDR3 region has the DNA TGCGCCAGCAGCGGACAGGGGGGGGGTCAGCCCCAGCATTTT.

CDR3: CASSMKLGGIYEQYF. CDR3 in DNA: TGTGCCAGTAGTATGAAGCTGGGTGGTATCTACGAGCAGTACTTC. The chain couples TRBV19 to TRBJ2-7; D uncertain. CDR3 length: 15 residues. Trimming stripped 3 bases from V and 3 bases from J, with 15 bases between. The germline V gene has CDR1 LNHDA and CDR2 SQIVND (reference sequence).

The J gene is TRBJ2-3, the V gene TRBV30; TRBD2 is a possible D gene (6 bases). CDR1 and CDR2 (germline): GTSNPN, SVGIG (reference sequence). V lost 1 base to trimming and J lost 5 bases, with 10 bases between them. This CDR3 comprises 13 residues. This CDR3 is CAWSETRRDTQYF. In nucleotides, the CDR3 is TGTGCCTGGAGTGAGACTAGAAGAGATACGCAGTATTTT.

For this clone: Other DNA sequences in this sample translate to the same CDR3. V is TRBV2 and J is TRBJ2-7; TRBD1 matches 8 bases. V shed 6 bases and J 1 base; nucleotides not matched to a gene: 5. The CDR3 is 14 amino acids. The germline V gene encodes CDR1 SNHLY and CDR2 FYNNEI. The CDR3 protein is CASRGQGRSYEQYF. CDR3 coding DNA: TGTGCCAGCAGAGGACAGGGTAGATCCTACGAGCAGTACTTC.

The gene calls are TRBV2 and TRBJ2-7, with a tentative D call TRBD2 (6 bases). The V end was cut by 3 bases, the J end by 4 bases, with 16 bases between. CDR1 is SNHLY and CDR2 is FYNNEI in the germline V gene. The CDR3 runs 15 residues. CDR3 nucleotide sequence: TGTGCCAGCAGTGATGGGGCTAGCGCTATGTACGAGCAGTACTTC. Translation: CASSDGASAMYEQYF. The full variable domain, completed using reference TRBV2 and TRBJ2-7, is EPEVTQTPSHQVTQMGQEVILRCVPISNHLYFYWYRQILGQKVEFLVSFYNNEISEKSEIFDDQFSVERPDGSNFTLKIRSTKLEDSAMYFCASSDGASAMYEQYFGPGTRLTVT.

As to this clone: This sample includes further DNA sequences coding for the same CDR3. J is TRBJ2-7 and V is TRBV6-5, with 7 positions matching TRBD1. The CDR3 runs 14 residues. CDR1 MNHEY and CDR2 SVGAGI come from the germline V gene. J was trimmed by 0 bases and V by 2 bases; bases with no gene match: 1. The CDR3 here is CASSYGTASYEQYF. Here the CDR3 DNA reads TGTGCCAGCAGTTACGGGACAGCCTCCTACGAGCAGTACTTC.

J is TRBJ2-7 and V is TRBV18, with D tentatively TRBD2 (6 bases). Trimming removed 1 base from V and 6 bases from J, with 16 bases in between. CDR1 and CDR2 from the germline V gene are KGHSH and LQKENI. CDR3 length: 15 amino acids. CDR3 protein: CASSPLGGERAEQYF. The CDR3 coding sequence is TGTGCCAGCTCACCACTGGGGGGTGAGCGGGCCGAGCAGTACTTC. Combining the CDR3 with reference TRBV18 and TRBJ2-7 gives the whole variable domain NAGVMQNPRHLVRRRGQEARLRCSPMKGHSHVYWYRQLPEEGLKFMVYLQKENIIDESGMPKERFSAEFPKEGPSILRIQQVVRGDSAAYFCASSPLGGERAEQYFGPGTRLTVT.

J is TRBJ1-3 and V is TRBV27; no clear D. Germline V gives CDR1 MNHEY, CDR2 SMNVEV (reference sequence). The CDR3 runs to 17 residues. Trimming stripped 5 bases from V and 0 bases from J, with 17 bases between. This chain's CDR3 is CASSPLLGSNSGNTIYF. The CDR3 DNA reads as TGTGCCAGCAGTCCCCTGTTGGGGTCCAACTCTGGAAACACCATATATTTT.

This clone has a single count. This chain joins TRBV5-1 and TRBJ2-5; TRBD1 matches 7 bases. Trimming cost V 4 bases and J 3 bases; bases outside gene matches: 6. The CDR3 is 14 residues long. From germline, CDR1 is SGHRS and CDR2 YFSETQ. DNA for the CDR3: TGCGCCAGCAGCCGGACCGACAGGGAAGAGACCCAGTACTTC. This gives the protein CASSRTDREETQYF.